The following is a TCR beta chain sequence with its context. The antigen remains undetermined. This record belongs to a study of long-term antiretroviral therapy in people with HIV. Study summary: The study's earliest collections predate the 2015 immediate-ART recommendation by about a decade. Study findings and constraints: HIV repertoires showed narrower CDR3 length ranges than controls. The study found that diversity rose after ART but stayed below transplant donor controls.

Survey-level immunoSEQ v3.0 assays were run. Repertoires were generated with immunoSEQ multiplex PCR, while TCRdb's copy carries only in-frame clones and drops some. The table lists fewer than 25,000 clones, roughly 96% of them singletons, with 2% to 2.5% in the top ten. This CDR3 has 15 amino acids. HIV-positive participants were all treated in the United States. This TCR derives from a woman between 45 and 60 years old with HIV. Sample: unsorted PBMCs, taken roughly 5.1 years after starting antiretroviral therapy. The rearrangement links TRBV21-1 to TRBJ2-7; the DNA was not compared with TRBD2, the D call given in the table. TRBV21-1 is a pseudogene segment. The CDR3 sequence: CASSKGGPEPYEQYF. In DNA, the CDR3 is TGTGCCAGCAGCAAAGGCGGGCCCGAGCCCTACGAGCAGTACTTC.